This is a list of T cell receptor beta chains from one sample in a study of shared clonotypes between healthy human individuals. Sequenced by immunoSEQ multiplex PCR; TCRdb stores in-frame clones only, minus some. The sample holds over 850,000 clones, 70% to 80% seen once. The specimen sequenced was memory CD4+ T cells from PBMCs. These receptor sequences come from a man between 18 and 35 years old in good health. Some clones in this sample may be carry-over from other donors' samples. The CDR3 runs from the conserved cysteine through the conserved F or W. A D gene is named only where the DNA matches it firmly. Clone sizes are given selectively: once, few, many, or a class where the clone is expanded.

clone_size: .
d_call: .
j_call: TRBJ2-5
v_call: TRBV25-1
cdr3_length: 15
cdr3_aa: CASSVSRGPQETQYF
cdr3_nt: TGTGCCAGCAGTGTATCCAGGGGCCCTCAAGAGACCCAGTACTTC

clone_size: once
d_call: .
j_call: TRBJ2-3
v_call: TRBV2
cdr3_length: 14
cdr3_aa: CASSMGLSTDTQYF
cdr3_nt: TGTGCCAGCAGTATGGGACTGAGCACAGATACGCAGTATTTT

clone_size: .
d_call: TRBD1
j_call: TRBJ2-2
v_call: TRBV5-1
cdr3_length: 15
cdr3_aa: CASSWTGLNTGELFF
cdr3_nt: TGCGCCAGCAGCTGGACAGGACTGAACACCGGGGAGCTGTTTTTT

clone_size: .
d_call: .
j_call: TRBJ2-1
v_call: TRBV5-4
cdr3_length: 12
cdr3_aa: CASSLMENEQFF
cdr3_nt: TGTGCCAGCAGCTTGATGGAGAATGAGCAGTTCTTC

clone_size: .
d_call: .
j_call: TRBJ1-5
v_call: TRBV6-1
cdr3_length: 15
cdr3_aa: CASSEGSSANQPQHF
cdr3_nt: TGTGCCAGCAGTGAGGGCAGTAGTGCCAATCAGCCCCAGCATTTT

clone_size: .
d_call: .
j_call: TRBJ1-1
v_call: TRBV10-2
cdr3_length: 15
cdr3_aa: CASSESTGLNTEAFF
cdr3_nt: TGCGCCAGCAGTGAGTCCACAGGGTTGAACACTGAAGCTTTCTTT

clone_size: .
d_call: .
j_call: TRBJ2-7
v_call: TRBV14
cdr3_length: 14
cdr3_aa: CASSQVGAGYEQYF
cdr3_nt: TGTGCCAGCAGCCAAGTAGGGGCGGGGTACGAGCAGTACTTC

clone_size: .
d_call: TRBD2
j_call: TRBJ2-3
v_call: TRBV28
cdr3_length: 17
cdr3_aa: CASSLPPGGRTADTQYF
cdr3_nt: TGTGCCAGCAGTTTACCCCCCGGCGGGAGGACCGCAGATACGCAGTATTTT

clone_size: .
d_call: .
j_call: TRBJ2-3
v_call: TRBV11-2
cdr3_length: 16
cdr3_aa: CASSRRGQANTDTQYF
cdr3_nt: TGTGCCAGCAGCCGAAGGGGTCAGGCGAACACAGATACGCAGTATTTT

clone_size: .
d_call: .
j_call: TRBJ1-3
v_call: TRBV2
cdr3_length: 14
cdr3_aa: CASSGSLSGNTIYF
cdr3_nt: TGTGCCAGCAGTGGGTCCCTCTCTGGAAACACCATATATTTT